The T cell receptor (beta chain) described here comes from a study of cytomegalovirus exposure and HLA in healthy donors. Study-level points and caveats: Rarity held for most TCR sequences, but there were some public TCRs that occurred in many donors. Cytomegalovirus status, reportedly, was diagnosed with high specificity and sensitivity by the classifier.

The donors were members of the validation cohort, which comprised 90 to 150 subjects and was separate from the first cohort of roughly 700 subjects. The V segment lost 4 bases and the J segment 7 bases; nucleotides outside the gene matches: 9. The CDR3 length is 16 residues. Germline V gene sequence: CDR1 SGHNT, CDR2 YENEEA. As to this clone: Its target is not known.

Some clones are missing from TCRdb's copy, which holds only in-frame ones; the method was immunoSEQ multiplex PCR. The table lists fewer than 250,000 clones, 70% to 90% of them singletons, with roughly 5.5% in the top ten. The sequence came from a woman between 18 and 30 years old in good health and CMV-seronegative. Sequences were obtained from PBMCs. The chain employs TRBV11-3 and TRBJ2-1; 11 positions agree with TRBD2. CDR3 coding DNA: TGTGCCAGCAGCTCAGGGGTACTAGCGGGAGTTAATGAGCAGTTCTTC. Translation: CASSSGVLAGVNEQFF.